This T cell receptor beta chain was documented in a study of shared clonotypes between healthy human individuals. Study details: Each donor's CD8 memory used one plate, CD8 naive two, each CD4 subset three.

Adult Caucasians living in Nashville, Tennessee made up all of the donors. Regarding this clone: Antigen specificity is unknown. One end of the junction varies from germline; a read error may be responsible.

The CDR3 consists of 14 residues. Germline loops: CDR1 MNHEY, CDR2 SMNVEV (reference sequence). Over several immunoSEQ plates, each subset's genomic DNA was distributed in even portions. Assay: immunoSEQ multiplex PCR; the TCRdb copy retains only in-frame clones and omits some. The data show some 2.1 million clones, with around 95% seen just once and 0.1% to 0.15% held by the top ten. Study findings and constraints: Incomplete sequencing of sorted subsets was indicated by rarefaction despite large depth.

This receptor was obtained from a man younger than 30 in good health. The rearrangement joins TRBV27 to TRBJ2-7, with D unclear. Source material: naive CD4+ T cells sorted from blood. Noted subset: CD45RA+ positively selected. CDR3 coding DNA: TGTGCCAGCAAAACCGGCGGAGATTTCTACGAGCAGTGCTTC. Amino acids: CASKTGGDFYEQCF.